Below are 2 T cell receptor beta chains sequenced from a single sample in a study of cytomegalovirus exposure and HLA in healthy donors. PCR involved 60 Vbeta and 13 Jbeta primers. The protocol was immunoSEQ multiplex PCR, while the TCRdb copy is restricted to in-frame clones and leaves out a portion. The table shows 75,000 to 90,000 clones, with about four fifths occurring only once. The specimen sequenced was PBMCs. These receptors all come from a man aged 60-69 years in good health and CMV-seronegative.

The rearrangement uses TRBV18 and TRBJ2-7, with TRBD1 identical over 7 bases. Germline V CDR1 and CDR2: KGHSH, LQKENI. The CDR3 consists of 15 residues. Trimming at V came to 3 bases and at J to 6 bases, leaving 11 bases not matched to a gene. Here the CDR3 reads CASSPGQFNGVEQYF. The DNA of the CDR3 is TGTGCCAGCTCACCGGGACAGTTCAACGGTGTCGAGCAGTACTTC.

As regards this clone: The junction differs from germline at one of its ends, possibly a read error. This sequence joins TRBV7-7 and TRBJ2-5, with a possible D match to TRBD2 (5 bases). Germline values: CDR1 SSHAT, CDR2 FNYEAQ (reference sequence). The CDR3 has 13 residues. DNA of the CDR3: TGTGCTAGCAGCTTTGGACTGCAAGAGACCCAGTACTTC. It yields the protein CASSFGLQETQYF.